A selection of T cell receptor beta chains follows, all from one sample in a study of CD8 T cells in Susac syndrome. TCRdb independently ran MiXCR on the immunoSEQ multiplex PCR reads; one entry per CDR3 protein. The table lists fewer than 150,000 distinct CDR3 sequences, under 95% of them singletons. Sequenced input: CD8+ T cells from PBMCs. These receptors all stem from a human donor with multiple sclerosis. Each CDR3 is given with its conserved first and last residue. The D gene is left open where the match is weak. Expanded clones are given a class, and other clones once, few, many or no size at all.

D gene | clone size | J gene | V gene | CDR3 DNA | CDR3 protein
- | few | TRBJ1-5 | TRBV27 | TGTGCCAGCAGTTTTCTCAATCAGCCCCAGCATTTT | CASSFLNQPQHF
- | - | TRBJ2-7 | TRBV4-2 | TGTGCCAGCAGCCAAGAAGGTCTAGGGGTGGGTGAGCAGTACTTC | CASSQEGLGVGEQYF
TRBD2 | - | TRBJ2-7 | TRBV5-4 | TGTGCCATCAAACTACAGGGACTAGCCGGAGAGCAGTACTTC | CAIKLQGLAGEQYF
- | - | TRBJ1-1 | TRBV20-1 | TGCAGTGCTAGAAATACTGCTTCCAGCACTGAAGCTTTCTTT | CSARNTASSTEAFF
- | - | TRBJ2-7 | TRBV9 | TGTGCCAGCAGCGTAGGGGAGGATGGGGGCCCCCCCTACGAGCAGTACTTC | CASSVGEDGGPPYEQYF
TRBD1 | - | TRBJ2-1 | TRBV6-5 | TGTGCCAGCAGTCTACAACCAGGGGGCAATCCATACAATGAGCAGTTCTTC | CASSLQPGGNPYNEQFF
- | - | TRBJ1-1 | TRBV19 | TGTGCCAGTAGTATTCGGGGGGCGTACACTGAAGCTTTCTTT | CASSIRGAYTEAFF
TRBD1 | once | TRBJ2-7 | TRBV27 | TGTGCCAGCAGTTCACAAGGGACAGCCTACGAGCAGTACTTC | CASSSQGTAYEQYF
- | few | TRBJ2-2 | TRBV4-3 | TGCGCCAGCAGCCTGGGACTGTTCACCGGGGAGCTGTTTTTT | CASSLGLFTGELFF
- | - | TRBJ1-2 | TRBV2 | TGTGCCAGCAGCGCAGGGGATCCTTATGGCTACACCTTC | CASSAGDPYGYTF
- | - | TRBJ2-7 | TRBV10-3 | TGTGCCATCAGTGACCAGACTGCCTCCTACGAGCAGTACTTC | CAISDQTASYEQYF
TRBD2 | once | TRBJ2-6 | TRBV6-5 | TGTGCCAGCAGCTTCGGGGGGACTGGGGCCAACGTCCTGACTTTC | CASSFGGTGANVLTF
TRBD2 | - | TRBJ2-3 | TRBV27 | TGTGCCAGCGATACCGTTGGCGGGAGCGCAGATACGCAGTATTTT | CASDTVGGSADTQYF